One sample yielded the 21 T cell receptor beta chains listed below, sequenced in a study of T cells after yellow fever vaccination. TCRdb used MiXCR to reprocess the 5' RACE reads, holding one entry per CDR3 protein. The table includes roughly 94,000 distinct CDR3 sequences, over 8% detected once. This specimen was CD8+ T cells not binding an NS4B(214-222) dextramer, sorted from PBMCs, taken roughly 15 days after the first yellow fever vaccination. The receptors originated from a man younger than 35 who received the YFV17D yellow fever vaccine.

Remarks on this clonotype: The junction does not match germline at one end; this may be a read error. Here the CDR3 DNA reads TGTGTCAGCAGTAACACTGAAGCTTTCTTT. It encodes CVSSNTEAFF. This chain connects TRBV12-3 or TRBV12-4 to TRBJ1-1; D not certain. The CDR3 spans 10 residues.

This clonotype was counted between two and nine times. V and J are TRBV4-1 and TRBJ2-7, with D unresolved. Germline V gene sequence: CDR1 MGHRA, CDR2 YSYEKL. There are 13 residues in the CDR3. V was cut by 1 base and J by 6 bases, with 10 bases left in between. CDR3 residues: CASSQARAGEQYF. Written as DNA, the CDR3 is TGCGCCAGCAGCCAAGCACGGGCAGGCGAGCAGTACTTC.

The chain employs TRBV19 and TRBJ2-7; TRBD2 might be the D (5 bases). CDR3 length equals 13 residues. Germline V gene data show CDR1 as LNHDA and CDR2 as SQIVND (reference sequence). The ends were cut back, 5 bases at V and 3 bases at J, with 11 bases in the middle. CDR3 sequence: CASSATGLYEQYF. The CDR3 region has the DNA TGTGCCAGTAGTGCGACTGGACTCTACGAGCAGTACTTC.

This clonotype showed up many times. V usage is TRBV7-8 and J usage is TRBJ2-7, with a weak D call TRBD1 (5 bases). The CDR3 runs to 14 residues. The V end lost 1 base, the J end lost 0 bases, and 7 bases lay between the germline ends. Looked up from germline, CDR1 is SGHVS and CDR2 is FQNEAQ. CDR3 in amino acids: CASSLGTNSYEQYV. The CDR3 nucleotides are TGTGCCAGCAGCTTAGGGACAAACTCCTACGAGCAGTACGTC.

This chain uses TRBV7-6 with TRBJ1-4; no definite D call. V was pared by 5 bases and J by 0 bases, with 13 bases between. CDR1 and CDR2 (germline): SGHVS, FNYEAQ. This CDR3 has 16 residues. The CDR3 protein is CASSQGPVATNEKLFF. CDR3 DNA: TGTGCCAGCAGCCAAGGGCCGGTTGCAACTAATGAAAAACTGTTTTTT.

The sample holds a few counts of this clonotype. V is TRBV10-3 and J is TRBJ2-7; TRBD2 matches 9 bases. The CDR3 totals 16 residues. After removal of 4 bases from V and 0 bases from J, the junction contained 7 bases not matched to a gene. CDR1 and CDR2 (germline): ENHRY, SYGVKD. CDR3 bases: TGTGCCATCAGTGGAGAGCGGGGGGCCAGCTCCTACGAGCAGTACTTC. Translating gives CAISGERGASSYEQYF.

This clonotype was counted between two and nine times. This chain uses TRBV5-6 with TRBJ2-1; weak D call: TRBD1 (5 bases). The CDR3 spans 17 residues. V lost 4 bases and J 4 bases, leaving 21 bases between the germline ends. Germline V gene data show CDR1 as SGHDT and CDR2 as YYEEEE. CDR3 DNA: TGTGCCAGCAGCGATCCCGCCCACAGGATTATATACAATGAGCAGTTCTTC. Its translation is CASSDPAHRIIYNEQFF.

The chain combines TRBV12-3 or TRBV12-4 with TRBJ2-5; 9 positions match TRBD2. The V gene end was trimmed by 5 bases and the J gene end by 0 bases; junction bases not matched to a gene: 10. The CDR3 is 17 residues long. CDR3 coding DNA: TGTGCCAGCAGTAGAACTCCGGGACTAGCTGACCAAGAGACCCAGTACTTC. Encoded protein: CASSRTPGLADQETQYF.

The V call is TRBV14, the J call TRBJ1-1, with D possibly matching TRBD1 (6 bases). The germline CDR1 and CDR2 sequences are SGHDN and FVKESK. The CDR3 length is 15 residues. V was pared by 2 bases and J by 0 bases, with 10 bases between. The CDR3 DNA reads TGTGCCAGCAGCCAACTCGGACAGATGAACACTGAAGCTTTCTTT. This codes for CASSQLGQMNTEAFF.

This clonotype occurred a few times. The chain combines TRBV12-3 or TRBV12-4 with TRBJ2-2; perhaps TRBD1 as D (6 bases). Trimming took 3 bases from V and 3 from J, leaving 14 bases between them. The length of the CDR3 is 16 residues. The CDR3 sequence: CASSFDPDRYTGELFF. The CDR3 DNA reads as TGTGCCAGCAGTTTCGATCCGGACAGATACACCGGGGAGCTGTTTTTT.

This clonotype was counted only a few times. The V call is TRBV6-1, the J call TRBJ1-1; D is possibly TRBD1 (5 bases). Trimming took off 5 bases at V and 3 bases at J, with 16 bases between the two ends. In germline, CDR1 is MNHNS, CDR2 SASEGT. This CDR3 contains 15 residues. The CDR3, as DNA: TGTGCCAGCAGTCCCGGGACCATTAAGGACACTGAAGCTTTCTTT. Translated: CASSPGTIKDTEAFF.

The chain has TRBV15 and TRBJ1-2, with D unresolved. The length of the CDR3 is 16 residues. V was shortened by 0 bases and J by 0 bases, with 11 bases between the two germline ends. Germline CDR1 reads LNHNV; CDR2 reads YYDKDF (reference sequence). The DNA of the CDR3 is TGTGCCACCAGCAGAGATCGGCAGAGAGCTAACTATGGCTACACCTTC. Its protein is CATSRDRQRANYGYTF.

The chain recombines TRBV4-1 with TRBJ2-3; D might be TRBD2 (6 bases). This CDR3 has 15 amino acids. V was shortened by 3 bases and J by 0 bases, with 10 bases between the two germline ends. CDR1 is MGHRA and CDR2 is YSYEKL in the germline V gene. For the CDR3, the DNA is TGCGCCAGCAGCCATTCGGGGACTAGCACAGATACGCAGTATTTT. Residues: CASSHSGTSTDTQYF.

CDR3 sequence reads: CASSQEGQGAGNTIYF. The CDR3, as DNA: TGTGCCAGCAGCCAGGAAGGACAGGGGGCTGGAAACACCATATATTTT. J is TRBJ1-3 and V is TRBV4-2, with 10 positions matching TRBD1. Trimming at V came to 3 bases and at J to 2 bases, leaving 4 bases not matched to a gene. Germline loops: CDR1 LGHNA, CDR2 YNFKEQ. The CDR3 extends over 16 amino acids.

The genes are TRBV7-9 and TRBJ1-3, with a tentative D call TRBD1 (5 bases). This CDR3 is built from 15 residues. The V gene's germline CDR1 is SEHNR and CDR2 FQNEAQ (reference sequence). The V and J ends lost 4 bases and 5 bases respectively, with 15 bases between them. For the CDR3, the DNA is TGTGCCAGCAGCTCCCAAGCCAGGGAGAGAAACACCATATATTTT. This gives the protein CASSSQARERNTIYF.

In its sample, this clonotype was seen a few times. The chain is built from TRBV7-3 and TRBJ1-1, with D tentatively TRBD1 (5 bases). CDR3 size: 18 residues. Trimming shortened V by 4 bases and J by 0 bases, and 21 bases separated the two germline ends. CDR1 is SGHTA, CDR2 FQGTGA, per germline. The CDR3 is CASSSQGAKEDMNTEAFF. The CDR3 bases are TGTGCCAGCAGCTCTCAAGGGGCGAAGGAGGATATGAACACTGAAGCTTTCTTT.

V is TRBV4-2 and J is TRBJ1-5; the D gene is possibly TRBD1 (5 bases). CDR1 LGHNA and CDR2 YNFKEQ come from the germline V gene. The germline V and J ends were trimmed by 0 bases and 2 bases, with 11 bases remaining between them. The CDR3 consists of 16 residues. The CDR3 reads CASSQDRGEGNQPQHF. CDR3 DNA: TGTGCCAGCAGCCAAGATAGAGGGGAAGGCAATCAGCCCCAGCATTTT.

As concerns this clonotype: A much larger clone is a single base away; this may be a read error. The genes are TRBV5-1 and TRBJ2-3; the match to TRBD2 covers 8 bases. Germline lookup yields CDR1 SGHRS and CDR2 YFSETQ. V was pared by 3 bases and J by 2 bases, with 5 bases of the junction left unmatched. The CDR3 loop spans 15 amino acids. The CDR3, as DNA: TGCGCCAGCAGCTATCTAGCGGGCGCCACAGATACGCAGTATTTT. It translates to CASSYLAGATDTQYF.

The chain carries TRBV4-1 and TRBJ2-5; D gene ambiguous. Between the trimmed V and J ends, which lost 1 base and 6 bases, there was a span of 6 bases. CDR3 length: 12 amino acids. Germline assignment: CDR1 MGHRA and CDR2 YSYEKL. The CDR3 region is CASSQVDQTQYF. The CDR3 region has the DNA TGCGCCAGCAGCCAAGTTGACCAGACCCAGTACTTC.

In this sample, this clonotype turned up a few times. The chain combines TRBV20-1 with TRBJ1-1, with D possibly TRBD1 on 5 matching bases. Germline CDR1 and CDR2: DFQATT and SNEGSKA (reference sequence). Trimming pared 6 bases from V and 1 base from J, leaving 18 bases between. This CDR3 is 15 amino acids long. CDR3 sequence (DNA): TGCAGTGCCCACGCGAGGTGGGGCTGGAACACTGAAGCTTTCTTT. Amino acids: CSAHARWGWNTEAFF.

This chain uses TRBV14 with TRBJ2-1; 9 bases fit TRBD2. CDR3 length equals 17 residues. V was clipped by 0 bases and J by 7 bases; unmatched bases: 10. Germline assignment: CDR1 SGHDN and CDR2 FVKESK. For the CDR3, the DNA is TGTGCCAGCAGCCAAGACTCTTCTAGCGGGGATTGGAATGAGCAGTTCTTC. This sequence encodes CASSQDSSSGDWNEQFF.